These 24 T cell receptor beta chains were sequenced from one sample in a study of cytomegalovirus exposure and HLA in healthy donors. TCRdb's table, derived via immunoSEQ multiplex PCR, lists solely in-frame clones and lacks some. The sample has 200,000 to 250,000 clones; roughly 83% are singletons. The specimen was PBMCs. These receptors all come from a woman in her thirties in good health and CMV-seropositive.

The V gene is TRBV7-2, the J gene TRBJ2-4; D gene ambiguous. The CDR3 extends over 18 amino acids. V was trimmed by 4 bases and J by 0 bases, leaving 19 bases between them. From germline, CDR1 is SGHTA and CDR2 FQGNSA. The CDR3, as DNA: TGTGCCAGCAGCTACCGGGCCCAAAGTCCCCTAGCCAAAAACATTCAGTACTTC. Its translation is CASSYRAQSPLAKNIQYF.

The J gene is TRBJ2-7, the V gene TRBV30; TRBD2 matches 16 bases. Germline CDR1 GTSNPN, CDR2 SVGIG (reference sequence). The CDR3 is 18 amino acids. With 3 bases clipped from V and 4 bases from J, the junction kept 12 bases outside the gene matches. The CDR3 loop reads CAWSAGTSGRAYSYEQYF. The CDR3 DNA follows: TGTGCCTGGAGCGCCGGGACTAGCGGGAGGGCCTATAGTTACGAGCAGTACTTC.

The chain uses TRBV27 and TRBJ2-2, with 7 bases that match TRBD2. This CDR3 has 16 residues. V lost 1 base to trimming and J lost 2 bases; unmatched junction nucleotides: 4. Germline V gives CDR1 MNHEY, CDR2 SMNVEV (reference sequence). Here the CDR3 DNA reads TGTGCCAGCAGTTTATTCGGGGGGACCAACACCGGGGAGCTGTTTTTT. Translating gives CASSLFGGTNTGELFF.

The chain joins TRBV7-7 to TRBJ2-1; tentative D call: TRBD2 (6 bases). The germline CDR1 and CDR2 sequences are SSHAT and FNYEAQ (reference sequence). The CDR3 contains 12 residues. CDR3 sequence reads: CASGTSRDEQFF. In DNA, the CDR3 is TGTGCTAGCGGTACATCACGCGACGAGCAGTTCTTC.

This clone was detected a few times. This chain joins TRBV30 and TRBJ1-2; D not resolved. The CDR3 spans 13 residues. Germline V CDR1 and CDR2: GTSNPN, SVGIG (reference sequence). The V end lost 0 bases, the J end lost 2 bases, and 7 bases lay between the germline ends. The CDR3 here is CAWSVGRNYGYTF. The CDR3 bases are TGTGCCTGGAGTGTCGGACGGAACTATGGCTACACCTTC.

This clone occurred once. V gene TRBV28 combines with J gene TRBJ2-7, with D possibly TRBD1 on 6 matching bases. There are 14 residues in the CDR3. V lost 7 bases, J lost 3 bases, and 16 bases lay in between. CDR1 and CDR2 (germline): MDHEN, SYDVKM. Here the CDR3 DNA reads TGTGCCAGCACCTTGACAGGTTCTGGCTACGAGCAGTACTTC. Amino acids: CASTLTGSGYEQYF.

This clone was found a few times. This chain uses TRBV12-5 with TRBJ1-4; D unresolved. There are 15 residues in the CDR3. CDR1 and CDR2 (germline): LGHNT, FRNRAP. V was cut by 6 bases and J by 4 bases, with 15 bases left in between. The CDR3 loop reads CASGSYGGVNEKLFF. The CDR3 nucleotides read TGTGCTAGTGGCTCTTACGGCGGGGTTAATGAAAAACTGTTTTTT.

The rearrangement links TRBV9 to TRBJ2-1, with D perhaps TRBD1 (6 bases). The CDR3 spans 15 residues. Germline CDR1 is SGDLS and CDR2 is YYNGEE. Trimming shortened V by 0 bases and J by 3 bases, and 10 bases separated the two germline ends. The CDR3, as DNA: TGTGCCAGCAGCGTAGTTGGGGGCCACTACAATGAGCAGTTCTTC. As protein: CASSVVGGHYNEQFF.

CDR3 in amino acids: CASGGTDSGANVLTF. The CDR3 region has the DNA TGCGCCAGCGGCGGGACAGACTCTGGGGCCAACGTCCTGACTTTC. The chain recombines TRBV5-1 with TRBJ2-6; D is perhaps TRBD1 (7 bases). Trimming stripped 7 bases from V and 0 bases from J, with 11 bases between. In germline, CDR1 is SGHRS, CDR2 YFSETQ. The CDR3 is made up of 15 amino acids.

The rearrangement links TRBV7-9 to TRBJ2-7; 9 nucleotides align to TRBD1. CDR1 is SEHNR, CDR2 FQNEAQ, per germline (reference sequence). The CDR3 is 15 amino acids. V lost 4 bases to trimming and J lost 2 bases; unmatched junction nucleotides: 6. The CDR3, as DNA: TGTGCCAGCAGCTCTTTGGGACAGGGTGCCTACGAGCAGTACTTC. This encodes CASSSLGQGAYEQYF.

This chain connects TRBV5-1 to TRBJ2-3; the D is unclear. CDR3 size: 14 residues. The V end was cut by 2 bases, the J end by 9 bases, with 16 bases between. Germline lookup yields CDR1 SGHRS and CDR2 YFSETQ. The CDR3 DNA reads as TGCGCCAGCAGCTTTAACCCGCTGGTTTTGACGCAGTATTTT. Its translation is CASSFNPLVLTQYF.

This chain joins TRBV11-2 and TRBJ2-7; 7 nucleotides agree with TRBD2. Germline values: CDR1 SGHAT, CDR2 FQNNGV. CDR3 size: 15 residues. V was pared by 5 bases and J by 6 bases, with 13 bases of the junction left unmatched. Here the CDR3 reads CASSPGLNPRGEQYF. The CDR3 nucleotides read TGTGCCAGCAGCCCGGGACTAAACCCTAGAGGCGAGCAGTACTTC.

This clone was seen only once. The CDR3 DNA reads TGTGCCAGCAGCTCAACGACGGACCTTGAAGCTTTCTTT. Translated, it gives CASSSTTDLEAFF. This sequence joins TRBV9 and TRBJ1-1; D is unclear. In germline, CDR1 is SGDLS, CDR2 YYNGEE. The CDR3 sequence is 13 residues long. V lost 4 bases and J 7 bases, leaving 14 bases between the germline ends.

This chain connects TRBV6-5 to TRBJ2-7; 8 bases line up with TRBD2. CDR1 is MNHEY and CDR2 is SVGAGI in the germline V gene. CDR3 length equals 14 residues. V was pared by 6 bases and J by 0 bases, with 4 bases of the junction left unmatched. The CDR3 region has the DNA TGTGCCAGCAGCGGGGGGGGAAACTCCTACGAGCAGTACTTC. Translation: CASSGGGNSYEQYF.

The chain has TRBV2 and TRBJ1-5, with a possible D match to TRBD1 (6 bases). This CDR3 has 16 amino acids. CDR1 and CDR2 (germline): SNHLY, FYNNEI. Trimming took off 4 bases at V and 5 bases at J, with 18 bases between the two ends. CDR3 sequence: CASSGYRVPGDQPQHF. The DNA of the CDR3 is TGTGCCAGCAGTGGCTACAGGGTGCCCGGAGATCAGCCCCAGCATTTT. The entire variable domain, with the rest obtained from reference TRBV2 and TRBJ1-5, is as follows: EPEVTQTPSHQVTQMGQEVILRCVPISNHLYFYWYRQILGQKVEFLVSFYNNEISEKSEIFDDQFSVERPDGSNFTLKIRSTKLEDSAMYFCASSGYRVPGDQPQHFGDGTRLSIL.

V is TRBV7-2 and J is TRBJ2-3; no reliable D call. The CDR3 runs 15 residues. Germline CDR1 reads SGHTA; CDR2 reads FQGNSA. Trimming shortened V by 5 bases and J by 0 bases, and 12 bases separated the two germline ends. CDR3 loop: CASSVRGVSTDTQYF. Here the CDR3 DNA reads TGTGCCAGCAGCGTGCGTGGCGTGAGCACAGATACGCAGTATTTT.

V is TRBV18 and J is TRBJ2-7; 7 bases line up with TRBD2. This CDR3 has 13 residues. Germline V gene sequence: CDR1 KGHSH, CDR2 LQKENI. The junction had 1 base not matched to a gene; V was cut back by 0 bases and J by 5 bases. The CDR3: CASSPPGGDEQYF. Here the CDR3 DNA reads TGTGCCAGCTCACCACCGGGAGGGGACGAGCAGTACTTC.

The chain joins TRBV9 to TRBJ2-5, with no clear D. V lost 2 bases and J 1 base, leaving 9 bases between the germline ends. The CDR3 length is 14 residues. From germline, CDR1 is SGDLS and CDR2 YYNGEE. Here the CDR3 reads CASSVLDGQETQYF. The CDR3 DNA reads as TGTGCCAGCAGCGTCCTTGACGGCCAAGAGACCCAGTACTTC. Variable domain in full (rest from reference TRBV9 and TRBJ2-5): DSGVTQTPKHLITATGQRVTLRCSPRSGDLSVYWYQQSLDQGLQFLIQYYNGEERAKGNILERFSAQQFPDLHSELNLSSLELGDSALYFCASSVLDGQETQYFGPGTRLLVL.

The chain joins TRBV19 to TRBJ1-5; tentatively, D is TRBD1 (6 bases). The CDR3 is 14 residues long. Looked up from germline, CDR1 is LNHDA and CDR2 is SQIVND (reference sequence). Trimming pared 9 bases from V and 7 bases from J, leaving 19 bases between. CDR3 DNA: TGTGCCAGCCGACAATACGGGGGCGGACAGCCCCAGCATTTT. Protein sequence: CASRQYGGGQPQHF.

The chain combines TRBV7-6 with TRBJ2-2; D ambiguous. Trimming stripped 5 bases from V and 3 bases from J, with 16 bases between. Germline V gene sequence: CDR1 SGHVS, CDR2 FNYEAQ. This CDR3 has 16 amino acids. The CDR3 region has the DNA TGTGCCAGCAGCCGTGCCCCAGGTGGAGACACCGGGGAGCTGTTTTTT. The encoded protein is CASSRAPGGDTGELFF.

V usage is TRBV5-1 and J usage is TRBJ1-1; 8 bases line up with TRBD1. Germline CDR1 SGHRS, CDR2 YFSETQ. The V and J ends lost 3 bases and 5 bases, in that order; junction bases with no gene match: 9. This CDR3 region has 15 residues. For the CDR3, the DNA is TGCGCCAGCAGCTCAGACAGGGGAGGAAGGACTGAAGCTTTCTTT. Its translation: CASSSDRGGRTEAFF.

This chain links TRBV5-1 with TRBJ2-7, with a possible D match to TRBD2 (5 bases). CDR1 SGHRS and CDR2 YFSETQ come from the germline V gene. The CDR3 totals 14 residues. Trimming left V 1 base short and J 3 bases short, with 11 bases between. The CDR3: CASSLQAASYEQYF. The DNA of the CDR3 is TGCGCCAGCAGCTTGCAAGCGGCAAGCTACGAGCAGTACTTC.

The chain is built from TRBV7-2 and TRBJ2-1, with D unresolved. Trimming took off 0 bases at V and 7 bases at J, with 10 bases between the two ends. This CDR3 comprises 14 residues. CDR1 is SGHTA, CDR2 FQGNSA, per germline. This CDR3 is CASSLAPRQNEQFF. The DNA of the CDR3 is TGTGCCAGCAGCTTAGCGCCCAGGCAGAATGAGCAGTTCTTC.

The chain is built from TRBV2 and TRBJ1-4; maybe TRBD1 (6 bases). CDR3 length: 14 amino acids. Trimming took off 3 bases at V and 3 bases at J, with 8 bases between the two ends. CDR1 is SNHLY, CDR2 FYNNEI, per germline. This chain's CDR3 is CASSDRGANEKLFF. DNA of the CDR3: TGTGCCAGCAGTGACAGGGGCGCTAATGAAAAACTGTTTTTT.